The 24 T cell receptor beta chains below come from one sample, sequenced in a study of metastatic and nonmetastatic thyroid tumors. Treatment of any kind had been given to no patient before thyroid surgery. TCRdb re-clonotyped the PCR reads via MiXCR. Among approximately 30,000 clones listed, around 30% were seen once. Sequenced input: blood. These receptor sequences come from a female donor with papillary thyroid cancer or a benign thyroid nodule (not recorded which). Some clones in this sample may be carry-over from other donors' samples.

This clone was detected many times. The V call is TRBV2, the J call TRBJ2-2; 7 positions match TRBD1. The germline V gene encodes CDR1 SNHLY and CDR2 FYNNEI. V gave up 3 bases and J gave up 3 bases; unmatched junction bases: 4. The CDR3 is 15 amino acids. The CDR3: CASSEDRIYTGELFF. The CDR3 nucleotides read TGTGCCAGCAGTGAGGACAGGATATACACCGGGGAGCTGTTTTTT.

This clone was picked up a small number of times. V and J are TRBV28 and TRBJ1-4, with D possibly TRBD1 on 6 matching bases. V was shortened by 8 bases and J by 7 bases, with 14 bases between the two germline ends. The germline V gene encodes CDR1 MDHEN and CDR2 SYDVKM. This CDR3 region has 13 residues. The DNA for the CDR3 is TGTGCCAGCGTTACAGGGTCAGGTGAAAAACTGTTTTTT. Protein: CASVTGSGEKLFF.

This clone was detected many times. The V and J genes are TRBV19 and TRBJ1-4; perhaps TRBD1 as D (6 bases). Germline V lookup: CDR1 LNHDA, CDR2 SQIVND (reference sequence). The CDR3 loop spans 15 amino acids. With 4 bases removed from V and 7 bases from J, the gap between germline ends came to 16 bases. The CDR3: CASSTGGVRAEKLFF. The CDR3 region has the DNA TGTGCCAGTAGTACCGGGGGCGTTCGAGCTGAAAAACTGTTTTTT.

This clone was seen repeatedly, ten times or more. This chain joins TRBV28 and TRBJ2-7; 10 nucleotides align to TRBD1. Germline loops: CDR1 MDHEN, CDR2 SYDVKM. Trimming at V came to 6 bases and at J to 4 bases, leaving 9 bases not matched to a gene. The CDR3 sequence is 15 residues long. The CDR3 coding sequence is TGTGCCAGCAGAATTCCGGGACAGGGGTTATACGAGCAGTACTTC. Its protein product is CASRIPGQGLYEQYF. The full variable domain, with the rest looked up from reference TRBV28 and TRBJ2-7, is DVKVTQSSRYLVKRTGEKVFLECVQDMDHENMFWYRQDPGLGLRLIYFSYDVKMKEKGDIPEGYSVSREKKERFSLILESASTNQTSMYLCASRIPGQGLYEQYFGPGTRLTVT.

Many counts were recorded for this clone. The chain combines TRBV18 with TRBJ1-4; D unclear. The CDR3 is 14 amino acids. Germline V gene sequence: CDR1 KGHSH, CDR2 LQKENI. Trimming removed 4 bases from V and 5 bases from J, with 11 bases in between. The CDR3 region has the DNA TGTGCCAGCTCACAATACGTGGAAAATGAAAAACTGTTTTTT. It is translated as CASSQYVENEKLFF.

This chain connects TRBV20-1 to TRBJ2-7; D perhaps matches TRBD1 (5 bases). V dropped 0 bases and J dropped 3 bases, with 12 bases sitting between them. Germline V lookup: CDR1 DFQATT, CDR2 SNEGSKA (reference sequence). The CDR3 spans 14 residues. The CDR3 coding sequence is TGCAGTGCTAGAGAGTCCAGGGTTGGCTACGAGCAGTACTTC. Its translation: CSARESRVGYEQYF.

This clone occurred many times. The chain links TRBV6-1 to TRBJ2-1; D is unclear. The CDR3 is 14 residues long. Germline V gene sequence: CDR1 MNHNS, CDR2 SASEGT. V lost 3 bases to trimming and J lost 0 bases, with 6 bases between them. The CDR3 region has the DNA TGTGCCAGCAGTGACGGATTCTCCTACAATGAGCAGTTCTTC. This gives the protein CASSDGFSYNEQFF.

This clone appeared many times. V is TRBV7-9 and J is TRBJ2-7, with a weak D call TRBD1 (6 bases). CDR1 and CDR2 from the germline V gene are SEHNR and FQNEAQ (reference sequence). The CDR3 is made up of 15 amino acids. V lost 5 bases to trimming and J lost 3 bases, with 17 bases between them. This chain's CDR3 is CASSPKTIRGYEQYF. For the CDR3, the DNA is TGTGCCAGCAGCCCGAAGACCATCAGGGGCTACGAGCAGTACTTC. Using reference TRBV7-9 and TRBJ2-7 for the parts outside the CDR3, the full variable domain is DTGVSQNPRHKITKRGQNVTFRCDPISEHNRLYWYRQTLGQGPEFLTYFQNEAQLEKSRLLSDRFSAERPKGSFSTLEIQRTEQGDSAMYLCASSPKTIRGYEQYFGPGTRLTVT.

In its sample, this clone was seen many times. The rearrangement joins TRBV5-5 to TRBJ1-1, with 8 nucleotides matching TRBD1. The length of the CDR3 is 13 residues. The J segment lost 4 bases and the V segment lost 4 bases, leaving 3 bases of the junction unmatched. Germline V gene sequence: CDR1 SGHKS, CDR2 YYEKEE (reference sequence). As DNA, the CDR3 is TGTGCCAGCAGCGGCAGGGGGCTCACTGAAGCTTTCTTT. Amino acids: CASSGRGLTEAFF.

Notes on this clone: At one of its ends the junction is not consistent with the germline gene, which may arise from a read error. This rearrangement joins TRBV4-3 to TRBJ2-7, with D uncertain. The CDR3 is 15 residues long. Germline V lookup: CDR1 LGHNA, CDR2 YSLEER. The CDR3 loop is CASNQDPHSSYEEYF. CDR3 nucleotide sequence: TGCGCCAGCAACCAAGATCCACATAGCTCCTACGAGGAGTACTTC.

This clone was counted many times. J is TRBJ2-7 and V is TRBV11-2; no definite D call. Trimming pared 1 base from V and 6 bases from J, leaving 19 bases between. This CDR3 has 16 residues. The germline CDR1 and CDR2 sequences are SGHAT and FQNNGV. DNA of the CDR3: TGTGCCAGCAGCTTAGTCCCACAGTTCGTGGCCGGCGAGCAGTACTTC. Its protein is CASSLVPQFVAGEQYF.

This clone was recorded at least ten times. Other DNA sequences in this sample translate to the same CDR3. This rearrangement joins TRBV14 to TRBJ2-2, with D uncertain. Between the trimmed V and J ends, which lost 4 bases and 5 bases, there was a span of 5 bases. Per germline, CDR1 SGHDN and CDR2 FVKESK. The CDR3 contains 12 residues. As DNA, the CDR3 is TGTGCCAGCAGCCCGGCGACCGGGGAGCTGTTTTTT. Residues: CASSPATGELFF.

The CDR3 bases are TGTGCCAGCAGCCAAGATCAGGGGGCGAACACTGAAGCTTTCTTT. Translation gives CASSQDQGANTEAFF. The chain recombines TRBV3-1 with TRBJ1-1, with TRBD1 matching 8 bases. This CDR3 is built from 15 residues. CDR1 and CDR2 (germline): LGHDT, YNNKEL (reference sequence). After removal of 0 bases from V and 1 base from J, the junction contained 1 base not matched to a gene.

This clone was observed at least ten times. V is TRBV5-1 and J is TRBJ2-1, with D unresolved. The CDR3 is made up of 13 amino acids. In germline, CDR1 is SGHRS, CDR2 YFSETQ. V lost 0 bases, J lost 5 bases, and 6 bases lay in between. CDR3 sequence: CASSLGIHNEQFF. The CDR3 DNA reads TGCGCCAGCAGCTTGGGTATCCACAATGAGCAGTTCTTC.

This clone was detected many times. The chain combines TRBV20-1 with TRBJ2-3, with 9 bases that match TRBD1. Germline V gene data show CDR1 as DFQATT and CDR2 as SNEGSKA (reference sequence). V gave up 5 bases and J gave up 0 bases; unmatched junction bases: 3. The CDR3 consists of 14 residues. The CDR3, as DNA: TGCAGTGCTCCGGGACAGGGCAGCACAGATACGCAGTATTTT. The encoded protein is CSAPGQGSTDTQYF.

This clone was seen ten or more times. This chain uses TRBV28 with TRBJ1-4; D is unclear. There are 13 residues in the CDR3. Germline V gives CDR1 MDHEN, CDR2 SYDVKM. V was pared by 3 bases and J by 4 bases, with 6 bases between. Here the CDR3 reads CASSFLGNEKLFF. CDR3 in DNA: TGTGCCAGCAGTTTTTTAGGTAATGAAAAACTGTTTTTT. Supplemented by reference TRBV28 and TRBJ1-4, the full variable domain reads DVKVTQSSRYLVKRTGEKVFLECVQDMDHENMFWYRQDPGLGLRLIYFSYDVKMKEKGDIPEGYSVSREKKERFSLILESASTNQTSMYLCASSFLGNEKLFFGSGTQLSVL.

There are many counts of this clone. The chain uses TRBV30 and TRBJ2-5; tentatively, D is TRBD1 (6 bases). The CDR3 covers 13 residues. Germline CDR1 reads GTSNPN; CDR2 reads SVGIG (reference sequence). Trimming took off 2 bases at V and 5 bases at J, with 12 bases between the two ends. The CDR3 loop reads CAWSPPRGETQYF. CDR3 sequence (DNA): TGTGCCTGGAGTCCTCCAAGGGGGGAGACCCAGTACTTC.

This clone was seen at least ten times. The chain recombines TRBV27 with TRBJ2-7; no definite D call. This CDR3 comprises 14 residues. Per the germline V gene, CDR1 is MNHEY and CDR2 is SMNVEV (reference sequence). Trimming removed 3 bases at V and 3 bases at J, with 12 bases between. CDR3 DNA: TGTGCCAGCAGTTTTGGTGGACCCCTCTACGAGCAGTACTTC. Its protein is CASSFGGPLYEQYF.

This clone was seen more than once but under ten times. The CDR3 sequence: CASTEVSYEQYF. In DNA form, the CDR3 reads TGTGCCAGCACCGAGGTCTCCTACGAGCAGTACTTC. The chain joins TRBV6-1 to TRBJ2-7; D gene ambiguous. The CDR3 loop spans 12 amino acids. Germline-derived CDR1 and CDR2 are MNHNS and SASEGT. With 7 bases removed from V and 0 bases from J, the gap between germline ends came to 7 bases.

This clone occurred many times. This chain links TRBV2 with TRBJ1-2; D is uncertain. CDR1 and CDR2 from the germline V gene are SNHLY and FYNNEI. Trimming shortened V by 8 bases and J by 6 bases, and 13 bases separated the two germline ends. The CDR3 extends over 12 amino acids. CDR3 sequence (DNA): TGTGCCAGCCAGAGAACCGTAGATGGCTACACCTTC. Translation: CASQRTVDGYTF.

This clone was found many times. The genes are TRBV14 and TRBJ2-7; tentatively, D is TRBD2 (6 bases). Germline V gene data show CDR1 as SGHDN and CDR2 as FVKESK. This CDR3 has 19 amino acids. Deletions cut 3 bases from V and 4 bases from J, with 28 bases between. CDR3 nucleotide sequence: TGTGCCAGCAGCCACCACTCTGGGGTTCGGGAGACCAAACTTTACGAGCAGTACTTC. It codes for CASSHHSGVRETKLYEQYF. The entire variable domain, with the rest obtained from reference TRBV14 and TRBJ2-7, is as follows: EAGVTQFPSHSVIEKGQTVTLRCDPISGHDNLYWYRRVMGKEIKFLLHFVKESKQDESGMPNNRFLAERTGGTYSTLKVQPAELEDSGVYFCASSHHSGVRETKLYEQYFGPGTRLTVT.

The chain combines TRBV18 with TRBJ1-1; D is ambiguous. V was trimmed by 2 bases and J by 1 base, leaving 5 bases between them. Per germline, CDR1 KGHSH and CDR2 LQKENI. This CDR3 has 13 amino acids. CDR3 amino acids: CASSPRENTEAFF. CDR3 coding DNA: TGTGCCAGCTCACCAAGAGAGAACACTGAAGCTTTCTTT.

This clone was picked up many times. This chain uses TRBV4-2 with TRBJ2-3; 10 nucleotides agree with TRBD2. From germline, CDR1 is LGHNA and CDR2 YNFKEQ. The CDR3 is made up of 17 amino acids. V lost 4 bases and J lost 3; bases outside the gene matches: 10. The CDR3 nucleotides are TGTGCCAGCAGCCTAAATGGGCCTAGCGGGGGTACAGATACGCAGTATTTT. As protein: CASSLNGPSGGTDTQYF.

The sample holds a few counts of this clone. This sequence joins TRBV19 and TRBJ1-4; 7 nucleotides align to TRBD1. The CDR3 sequence is 12 residues long. Germline V CDR1 and CDR2: LNHDA, SQIVND (reference sequence). V was pared by 8 bases and J by 8 bases, with 5 bases of the junction left unmatched. As DNA, the CDR3 is TGTGCCAGTTCACCAGGGGGAGAAAAACTGTTTTTT. Protein sequence: CASSPGGEKLFF.